This TCR beta chain was recorded in a study of blood T cell repertoires in COVID-19. Study summary: Samples taken during acute and convalescent COVID-19 were collected in the United States, Italy and Spain. Sources were T cells, B-cell-depleted T cells, or PBMCs; the material itself was cDNA or gDNA.

CDR1 KGHDR and CDR2 SFDVKD come from the germline V gene. Trimming removed 4 bases from V and 4 bases from J; junction bases left unmatched: 6. CDR3 length: 14 amino acids. Original processing notes: How many nucleated cells were present was estimated from reference gene primer amplification. Some clones are missing from TCRdb's copy, which holds only in-frame ones; the method was immunoSEQ multiplex PCR. V and J calls and clone size follow that table, whereas D and trimming were derived from the DNA. In the table there are 350,000 to 400,000 clones, roughly 90% of which are singletons. Sequencing was done on a sample of peripheral blood. This receptor was identified in a young man with active or convalescent COVID-19. This chain joins TRBV24-1 and TRBJ2-7; 7 bases are shared with TRBD1. CDR3 residues: CATSDPGTAYEQYF. The CDR3 DNA follows: TGTGCCACCAGTGACCCCGGGACAGCTTACGAGCAGTACTTC.